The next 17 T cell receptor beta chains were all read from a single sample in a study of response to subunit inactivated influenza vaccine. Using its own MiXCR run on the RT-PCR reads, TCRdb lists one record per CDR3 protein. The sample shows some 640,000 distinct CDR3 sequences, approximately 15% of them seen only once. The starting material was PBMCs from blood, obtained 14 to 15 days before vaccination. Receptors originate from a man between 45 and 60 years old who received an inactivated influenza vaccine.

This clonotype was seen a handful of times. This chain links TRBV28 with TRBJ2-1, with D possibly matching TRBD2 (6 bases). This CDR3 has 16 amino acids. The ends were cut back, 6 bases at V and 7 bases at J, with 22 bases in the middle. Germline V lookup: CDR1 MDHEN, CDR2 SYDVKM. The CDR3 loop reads CASRLSPTSPWNEQFF. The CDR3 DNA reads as TGTGCCAGCAGACTTTCCCCCACTAGCCCCTGGAATGAGCAGTTCTTC.

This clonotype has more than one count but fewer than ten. The CDR3, as DNA: TGTGCCAGTAGTATGCTAGCGGGGCGCTCTGGGGCCAACGTCCTGACTTTC. Translation gives CASSMLAGRSGANVLTF. The gene calls are TRBV19 and TRBJ2-6, with 9 bases that match TRBD2. This CDR3 has 17 residues. Germline V gives CDR1 LNHDA, CDR2 SQIVND (reference sequence). J gave up 0 bases and V 3 bases, and 3 bases lay outside the gene matches. Looking up the rest from reference TRBV19 and TRBJ2-6 gives the full variable domain: DGGITQSPKYLFRKEGQNVTLSCEQNLNHDAMYWYRQDPGQGLRLIYYSQIVNDFQKGDIAEGYSVSREKKESFPLTVTSAQKNPTAFYLCASSMLAGRSGANVLTFGAGSRLTVL.

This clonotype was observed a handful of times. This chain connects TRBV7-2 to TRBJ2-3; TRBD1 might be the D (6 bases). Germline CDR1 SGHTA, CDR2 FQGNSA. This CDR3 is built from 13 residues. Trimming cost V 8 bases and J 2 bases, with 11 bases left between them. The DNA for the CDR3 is TGTGCCAGCCGACTGGGGGCCACAGATACGCAGTATTTT. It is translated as CASRLGATDTQYF.

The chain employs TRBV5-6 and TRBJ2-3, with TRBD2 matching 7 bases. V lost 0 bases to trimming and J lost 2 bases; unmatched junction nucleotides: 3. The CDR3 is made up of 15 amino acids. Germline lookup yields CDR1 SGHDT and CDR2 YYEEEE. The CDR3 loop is CASSLVRGYTDTQYF. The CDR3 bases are TGTGCCAGCAGCTTGGTGCGGGGGTACACAGATACGCAGTATTTT.

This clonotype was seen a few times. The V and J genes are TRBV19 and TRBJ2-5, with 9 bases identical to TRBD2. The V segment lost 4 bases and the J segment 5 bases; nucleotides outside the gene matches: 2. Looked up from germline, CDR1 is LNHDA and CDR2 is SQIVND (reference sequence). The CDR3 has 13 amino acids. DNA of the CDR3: TGTGCCAGTAGTAGGGGACTAGCTGAGACCCAGTACTTC. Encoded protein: CASSRGLAETQYF.

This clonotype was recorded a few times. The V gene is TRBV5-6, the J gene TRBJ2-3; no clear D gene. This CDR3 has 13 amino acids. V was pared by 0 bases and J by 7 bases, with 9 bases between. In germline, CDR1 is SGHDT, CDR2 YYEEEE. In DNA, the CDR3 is TGTGCCAGCAGCTTGGCGGCTTCGAATACGCAGTATTTT. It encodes CASSLAASNTQYF.

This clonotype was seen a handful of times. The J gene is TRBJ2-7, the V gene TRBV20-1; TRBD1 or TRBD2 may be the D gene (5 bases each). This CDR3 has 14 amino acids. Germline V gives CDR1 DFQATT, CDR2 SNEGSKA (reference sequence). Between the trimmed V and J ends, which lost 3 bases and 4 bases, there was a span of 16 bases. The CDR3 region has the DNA TGCAGTGCTAGTAACTGGGGACCTACTTACGAGCAGTACTTC. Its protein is CSASNWGPTYEQYF.

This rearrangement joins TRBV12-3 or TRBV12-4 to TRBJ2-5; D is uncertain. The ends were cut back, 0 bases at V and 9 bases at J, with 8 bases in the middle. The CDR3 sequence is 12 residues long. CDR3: CASSLASRAQYF. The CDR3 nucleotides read TGTGCCAGCAGTTTAGCGTCTCGGGCCCAGTACTTC.

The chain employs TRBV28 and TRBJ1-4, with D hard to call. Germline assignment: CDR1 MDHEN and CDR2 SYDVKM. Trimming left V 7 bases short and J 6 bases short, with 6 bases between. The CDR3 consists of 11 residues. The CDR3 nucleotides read TGTGCCAGCAACTCACATGAAAAACTGTTTTTT. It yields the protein CASNSHEKLFF.

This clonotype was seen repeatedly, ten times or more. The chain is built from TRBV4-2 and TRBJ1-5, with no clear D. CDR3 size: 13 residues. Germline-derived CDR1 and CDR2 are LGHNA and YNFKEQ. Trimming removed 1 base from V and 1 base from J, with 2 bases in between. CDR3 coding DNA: TGTGCCAGCAGCCAAGCGAGCAATCAGCCCCAGCATTTT. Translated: CASSQASNQPQHF.

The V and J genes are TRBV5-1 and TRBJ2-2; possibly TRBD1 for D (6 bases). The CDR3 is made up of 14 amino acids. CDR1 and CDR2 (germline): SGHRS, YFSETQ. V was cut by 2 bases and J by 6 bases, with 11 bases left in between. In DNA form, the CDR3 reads TGCGCCAGCAGCTTCAACAGGGCTGCCGGGGAGCTGTTTTTT. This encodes CASSFNRAAGELFF.

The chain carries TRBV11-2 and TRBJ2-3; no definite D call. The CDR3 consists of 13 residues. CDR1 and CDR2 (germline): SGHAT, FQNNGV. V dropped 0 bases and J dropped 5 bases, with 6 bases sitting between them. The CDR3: CASSLDLGDTQYF. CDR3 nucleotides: TGTGCCAGCAGCTTAGATCTTGGAGATACGCAGTATTTT.

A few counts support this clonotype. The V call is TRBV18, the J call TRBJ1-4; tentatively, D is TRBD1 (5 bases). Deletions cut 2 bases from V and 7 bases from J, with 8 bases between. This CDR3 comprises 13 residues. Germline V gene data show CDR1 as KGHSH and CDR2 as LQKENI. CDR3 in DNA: TGTGCCAGCTCACCAGGGCAGGGTGAAAAACTGTTTTTT. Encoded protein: CASSPGQGEKLFF.

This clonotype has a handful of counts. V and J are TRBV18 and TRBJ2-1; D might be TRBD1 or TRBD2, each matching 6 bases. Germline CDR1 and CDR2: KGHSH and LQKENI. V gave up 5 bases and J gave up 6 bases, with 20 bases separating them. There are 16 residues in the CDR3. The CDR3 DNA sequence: TGTGCCAGCTCAGGGAGGATCCGGGACACCGCCAATGAGCAGTTCTTC. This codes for CASSGRIRDTANEQFF.

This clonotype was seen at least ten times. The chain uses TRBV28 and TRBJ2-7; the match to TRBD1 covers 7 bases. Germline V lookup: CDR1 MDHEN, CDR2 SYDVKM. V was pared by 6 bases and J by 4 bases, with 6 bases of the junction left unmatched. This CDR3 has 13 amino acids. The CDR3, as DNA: TGTGCCAGCAGCCGGACAGGTCGATACGAGCAGTACTTC. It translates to CASSRTGRYEQYF. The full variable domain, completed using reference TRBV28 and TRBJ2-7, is DVKVTQSSRYLVKRTGEKVFLECVQDMDHENMFWYRQDPGLGLRLIYFSYDVKMKEKGDIPEGYSVSREKKERFSLILESASTNQTSMYLCASSRTGRYEQYFGPGTRLTVT.

Written as DNA, the CDR3 is TGCAGCGTTGAATGGTTGACTAGCGGGAGTTACGAGCAGTACTTC. Its translation is CSVEWLTSGSYEQYF. This rearrangement joins TRBV29-1 to TRBJ2-7; 12 bases are shared with TRBD2. V shed 2 bases, J shed 4 bases, and the junction held 6 bases outside the gene matches. This CDR3 is built from 15 residues. Germline CDR1 is SQVTM and CDR2 is ANQGSEA.

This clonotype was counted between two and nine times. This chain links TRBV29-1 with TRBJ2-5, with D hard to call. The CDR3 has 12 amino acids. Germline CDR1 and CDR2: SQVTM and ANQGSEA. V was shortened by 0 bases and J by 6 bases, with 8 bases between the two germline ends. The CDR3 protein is CSVEEGFQTQYF. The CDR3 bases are TGCAGCGTTGAAGAGGGGTTTCAGACCCAGTACTTC. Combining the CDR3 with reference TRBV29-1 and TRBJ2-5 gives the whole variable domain SAVISQKPSRDICQRGTSLTIQCQVDSQVTMMFWYRQQPGQSLTLIATANQGSEATYESGFVIDKFPISRPNLTFSTLTVSNMSPEDSSIYLCSVEEGFQTQYFGPGTRLLVL.